These 27 T cell receptor beta chains came from one sample sequenced in a study of human T cells and chemical hapten exposure (dated by TCRdb to about 2021). Library preparation was by RACE. For sequencing, a NextSeq 500 was employed. The raw public data were reprocessed by TCRdb itself: fastp quality trimming at Q25, MiXCR clonotype calling, in-frame beta chains only. Records with the same CDR3 protein are collapsed into one entry carrying the most frequent genes and DNA. Across this sample there are some 91,000 distinct CDR3 sequences, with roughly an eighth seen only once. Approximately 2% of the sample is taken by the ten largest. Read against the paper, the sample's time point label means: patch test 1, 2 weeks after DPC sensitization. Reading the label with the study, this specimen's treatment or condition is: therapeutic diphenylcyclopropenone sensitization with weekly scalp DPC. The source material was whole blood, sampled in connection with sensitization to the hapten diphenylcyclopropenone (DPC). The receptors were sampled from a woman aged 40-49 years with alopecia areata. Some clones in this sample may be carry-over from other donors' samples.

The V and J genes are TRBV29-1 and TRBJ2-5; 7 positions match TRBD1. Germline V gene data show CDR1 as SQVTM and CDR2 as ANQGSEA. There are 13 residues in the CDR3. J lost 1 base, V lost 6 bases, and 5 bases had no gene match. The CDR3 DNA reads as TGCAGCGTCGAAAGGACAGGCCAAGAGACCCAGTACTTC. Encoded protein: CSVERTGQETQYF. Supplemented by reference TRBV29-1 and TRBJ2-5, the full variable domain reads SAVISQKPSRDICQRGTSLTIQCQVDSQVTMMFWYRQQPGQSLTLIATANQGSEATYESGFVIDKFPISRPNLTFSTLTVSNMSPEDSSIYLCSVERTGQETQYFGPGTRLLVL.

This clonotype has at least ten counts. V and J are TRBV20-1 and TRBJ2-7; perhaps D is TRBD1 or TRBD2 (5 bases each). Germline CDR1 reads DFQATT; CDR2 reads SNEGSKA (reference sequence). CDR3 length: 14 residues. The V end lost 0 bases, the J end lost 1 base, and 10 bases lay between the germline ends. Written as DNA, the CDR3 is TGCAGTGCTAGAGAGAGGGGCAGTTCCTACGAGCAGTACTTC. Encoded protein: CSARERGSSYEQYF.

J is TRBJ2-7 and V is TRBV7-3; 9 bases line up with TRBD2. Per germline, CDR1 SGHTA and CDR2 FQGTGA. The CDR3 has 16 residues. The V and J ends lost 5 bases and 0 bases, in that order; junction bases with no gene match: 8. CDR3 DNA: TGTGCCAGCAGCCTATCCGGGACTAGCCTCTCCTACGAGCAGTACTTC. This gives the protein CASSLSGTSLSYEQYF. The entire variable domain, with the rest obtained from reference TRBV7-3 and TRBJ2-7, is as follows: GAGVSQTPSNKVTEKGKYVELRCDPISGHTALYWYRQSLGQGPEFLIYFQGTGAADDSGLPNDRFFAVRPEGSVSTLKIQRTERGDSAVYLCASSLSGTSLSYEQYFGPGTRLTVT.

This rearrangement joins TRBV9 to TRBJ2-5; possible D gene TRBD2, 5 bases. Trimming pared 0 bases from V and 0 bases from J, leaving 6 bases between. The CDR3 is made up of 14 amino acids. In germline, CDR1 is SGDLS, CDR2 YYNGEE. The CDR3 is CASSVGRDQETQYF. The CDR3, as DNA: TGTGCCAGCAGCGTAGGGCGGGACCAAGAGACCCAGTACTTC.

This clonotype has more than one count but fewer than ten. The gene calls are TRBV18 and TRBJ2-5; possibly TRBD2 for D (6 bases). This CDR3 region has 13 residues. The V and J ends lost 5 bases and 0 bases respectively, with 7 bases between them. Germline CDR1 reads KGHSH; CDR2 reads LQKENI. DNA for the CDR3: TGTGCCAGCTCAGCGGGACACCAAGAGACCCAGTACTTC. It specifies CASSAGHQETQYF.

As regards this clonotype: A much larger clone differs by one base, so this may be a read error. In this CDR3 the conserved last residue, phenylalanine or tryptophan, is missing, so a read error is likely. This sequence joins TRBV29-1 and TRBJ2-3, with D perhaps matching TRBD1 (5 bases). The CDR3 runs 14 residues. The germline CDR1 and CDR2 sequences are SQVTM and ANQGSEA. V was clipped by 5 bases and J by 4 bases, with 16 bases between them. CDR3 in amino acids: CSVRQRSSSDTQYI. DNA for the CDR3: TGCAGCGTTCGACAGCGCAGCAGTTCAGATACGCAGTATATT.

This chain connects TRBV7-3 to TRBJ2-1; D is possibly TRBD1 (6 bases). V shed 6 bases and J shed 7 bases, with 16 bases lying between them. Germline CDR1 SGHTA, CDR2 FQGTGA. The CDR3 is 14 residues long. CDR3 nucleotide sequence: TGTGCCAGCAGTTCCGGGACACACGGTAATGAGCAGTTCTTC. Its protein is CASSSGTHGNEQFF. Filled out from reference TRBV7-3 and TRBJ2-1, the complete variable domain reads GAGVSQTPSNKVTEKGKYVELRCDPISGHTALYWYRQSLGQGPEFLIYFQGTGAADDSGLPNDRFFAVRPEGSVSTLKIQRTERGDSAVYLCASSSGTHGNEQFFGPGTRLTVL.

This sequence joins TRBV20-1 and TRBJ1-1; TRBD1 matches 8 bases. Germline V gene lookup returns CDR1 DFQATT and CDR2 SNEGSKA (reference sequence). V lost 5 bases to trimming and J lost 1 base; unmatched junction nucleotides: 0. This CDR3 region has 12 residues. CDR3: CSAGQGNTEAFF. The CDR3 bases are TGCAGTGCTGGACAGGGGAACACTGAAGCTTTCTTT.

For the CDR3, the DNA is TGTGCCAGCAGTTACTCGGCGGGCTTCGGAAACACCATATATTTT. It translates to CASSYSAGFGNTIYF. This sequence joins TRBV6-5 and TRBJ1-3, with unresolved D. The CDR3 extends over 15 amino acids. Trimming removed 0 bases from V and 4 bases from J, with 10 bases in between. CDR1 MNHEY and CDR2 SVGAGI come from the germline V gene.

A few counts support this clonotype. Here the CDR3 DNA reads TGTGCCAGCAGCTTAGCAGGGGCGATAGCCAAAAACATTCAGTACTTC. Its protein product is CASSLAGAIAKNIQYF. The V and J genes are TRBV7-9 and TRBJ2-4; possible D gene TRBD1, 5 bases. The germline V and J ends were trimmed by 0 bases and 0 bases, with 9 bases remaining between them. Germline V CDR1 and CDR2: SEHNR, FQNEAQ (reference sequence). The CDR3 consists of 16 residues.

This clonotype appeared a few times. The J gene is TRBJ2-3, the V gene TRBV30, with a tentative D call TRBD1 (5 bases). Germline-derived CDR1 and CDR2 are GTSNPN and SVGIG (reference sequence). Trimming took 4 bases from V and 6 from J, leaving 11 bases between them. The CDR3 consists of 12 residues. Here the CDR3 reads CAWNRWGDTQYF. The CDR3 region has the DNA TGTGCCTGGAATCGATGGGGCGATACGCAGTATTTT.

This clonotype was counted a few times. This chain joins TRBV5-6 and TRBJ2-4, with D perhaps TRBD1 (5 bases). The CDR3 is made up of 14 amino acids. Germline CDR1 and CDR2: SGHDT and YYEEEE. V lost 1 base and J lost 3, with 8 bases in between. Here the CDR3 DNA reads TGTGCCAGCAGCTTGCCAGGGAACAAAAACATTCAGTACTTC. Protein: CASSLPGNKNIQYF.

This clonotype was recorded at least ten times. This chain's CDR3 is CASSQDIRELGEQYF. For the CDR3, the DNA is TGTGCCAGCAGCCAAGATATTCGGGAGCTAGGCGAGCAGTACTTC. V and J are TRBV3-1 and TRBJ2-7; a possible D gene is TRBD2 (6 bases). V shed 0 bases and J shed 6 bases, with 15 bases lying between them. Germline V gene lookup returns CDR1 LGHDT and CDR2 YNNKEL (reference sequence). This CDR3 is 15 amino acids long.

This chain connects TRBV5-1 to TRBJ2-3; perhaps TRBD2 as D (6 bases). The V end lost 1 base, the J end lost 0 bases, and 12 bases lay between the germline ends. Germline lookup yields CDR1 SGHRS and CDR2 YFSETQ. The CDR3 totals 16 residues. The CDR3 DNA reads TGCGCCAGCAGCTTGAGGGAGGCTTCTAGCACAGATACGCAGTATTTT. Translated: CASSLREASSTDTQYF.

There are many counts of this clonotype. The genes are TRBV6-6 and TRBJ2-7; 7 bases fit TRBD1. This CDR3 is built from 13 residues. The germline V gene encodes CDR1 MNHNY and CDR2 SVGAGI (reference sequence). The ends lost 6 bases at V and 3 bases at J; junction bases unmatched: 5. CDR3 DNA sequence: TGTGCCAGCAGAATCCGGGACAGCTACGAGCAGTACTTC. It specifies CASRIRDSYEQYF.

The table lists this clonotype with many counts. The chain links TRBV18 to TRBJ1-1, with 9 bases fitting TRBD1. Trimming took 3 bases from V and 0 from J; bases not matched to a gene: 2. CDR3 size: 15 residues. Germline V gene sequence: CDR1 KGHSH, CDR2 LQKENI. The CDR3 region is CASSPGTGMNTEAFF. The CDR3 DNA is TGTGCCAGCTCACCCGGGACAGGGATGAACACTGAAGCTTTCTTT.

The rearrangement links TRBV7-2 to TRBJ2-3; D remains unclear. V lost 2 bases, J lost 2 bases, and 8 bases lay in between. Germline CDR1 and CDR2: SGHTA and FQGNSA. The CDR3 is made up of 14 amino acids. As DNA, the CDR3 is TGTGCCAGCAGCTTAAACCAGCTCACAGATACGCAGTATTTT. As protein: CASSLNQLTDTQYF.

This clonotype was detected only a few times. The gene calls are TRBV19 and TRBJ2-7, with TRBD2 as a possible D gene (6 bases). The CDR3 length is 14 residues. From germline, CDR1 is LNHDA and CDR2 SQIVND (reference sequence). V lost 2 bases to trimming and J lost 4 bases, with 12 bases between them. CDR3 DNA sequence: TGTGCCAGTAGTATAATAGGAGGGTCGTACGAGCAGTACTTC. Translated, it gives CASSIIGGSYEQYF.

This clonotype has a handful of counts. V usage is TRBV28 and J usage is TRBJ1-1; D not certain. The CDR3 covers 13 residues. V lost 4 bases to trimming and J lost 1 base, with 7 bases between them. Germline V gene data show CDR1 as MDHEN and CDR2 as SYDVKM. The CDR3 protein is CASSSPRNTEAFF. The CDR3 DNA follows: TGTGCCAGCAGTTCACCAAGGAACACTGAAGCTTTCTTT.

This clonotype was seen only a few times. This chain uses TRBV7-9 with TRBJ2-1; D is uncertain. V was cut by 4 bases and J by 4 bases, with 5 bases left in between. The CDR3 extends over 12 amino acids. CDR1 and CDR2 (germline): SEHNR, FQNEAQ (reference sequence). CDR3 coding DNA: TGTGCCAGCAGCTCCGTTTACAATGAGCAGTTCTTC. It yields the protein CASSSVYNEQFF.

This clonotype was detected ten times or more. J is TRBJ1-2 and V is TRBV6-2 or TRBV6-3; TRBD1 might be the D (5 bases). The CDR3 loop spans 12 amino acids. The germline V and J ends were trimmed by 7 bases and 3 bases, with 9 bases remaining between them. Germline assignment: CDR1 MNHEY and CDR2 SVGEGT. CDR3 bases: TGTGCCAGCATGGGAGGGGACTATGGCTACACCTTC. Its protein product is CASMGGDYGYTF.

This clonotype was seen many times. The rearrangement joins TRBV5-1 to TRBJ1-2, with no clear D. The V gene lost 3 bases and the J gene lost 4 bases, with 16 bases spanning the gap. The CDR3 is made up of 15 amino acids. Germline loops: CDR1 SGHRS, CDR2 YFSETQ. This CDR3 is CASSWDQATPYGYTF. The DNA of the CDR3 is TGCGCCAGCAGCTGGGATCAGGCGACGCCCTATGGCTACACCTTC.

The CDR3 is CASSPTGRFLSTDTQYF. CDR3 DNA sequence: TGTGCCAGCAGCCCTACGGGGCGGTTCCTAAGCACAGATACGCAGTATTTT. The genes are TRBV7-6 and TRBJ2-3; D possibly matches TRBD1 or TRBD2 (5 bases each). Germline V gene data show CDR1 as SGHVS and CDR2 as FNYEAQ. The CDR3 contains 17 residues. Trimming removed 5 bases from V and 0 bases from J, with 18 bases in between.

The chain carries TRBV30 and TRBJ2-3; D ambiguous. The CDR3 totals 14 residues. V shed 3 bases and J shed 0 bases, with 10 bases lying between them. Germline CDR1 and CDR2: GTSNPN and SVGIG (reference sequence). In DNA, the CDR3 is TGTGCCTGGAGGACCCTTATGAGCACAGATACGCAGTATTTT. This translates into CAWRTLMSTDTQYF. Filled out from reference TRBV30 and TRBJ2-3, the complete variable domain reads SQTIHQWPATLVQPVGSPLSLECTVEGTSNPNLYWYRQAAGRGLQLLFYSVGIGQISSEVPQNLSASRPQDRQFILSSKKLLLSDSGFYLCAWRTLMSTDTQYFGPGTRLTVL.

The chain employs TRBV20-1 and TRBJ1-2; 8 positions match TRBD1. Germline loops: CDR1 DFQATT, CDR2 SNEGSKA (reference sequence). The CDR3 sequence is 15 residues long. The ends lost 3 bases at V and 2 bases at J; junction bases unmatched: 8. The CDR3 loop is CSARPGGTVNYGYTF. In nucleotides, the CDR3 is TGCAGTGCTAGGCCAGGGGGCACGGTCAACTATGGCTACACCTTC.

This clonotype was counted between two and nine times. The CDR3 reads CASSQDAPGLADTQYF. DNA of the CDR3: TGTGCCAGCAGCCAAGACGCGCCGGGACTTGCAGATACGCAGTATTTT. The rearrangement links TRBV3-1 to TRBJ2-3; maybe TRBD2 (6 bases). Trimming took 0 bases from V and 4 from J, leaving 14 bases between them. Germline V CDR1 and CDR2: LGHDT, YNNKEL (reference sequence). CDR3 length: 16 residues.

The chain combines TRBV7-2 with TRBJ2-4, with 8 nucleotides matching TRBD2. The ends lost 2 bases at V and 2 bases at J; junction bases unmatched: 17. This CDR3 has 20 amino acids. Germline loops: CDR1 SGHTA, CDR2 FQGNSA. As DNA, the CDR3 is TGTGCCAGCAGCTTACAGGGGAGACAGACCTCTAGCGGGCCCAAAAACATTCAGTACTTC. Its translation is CASSLQGRQTSSGPKNIQYF.